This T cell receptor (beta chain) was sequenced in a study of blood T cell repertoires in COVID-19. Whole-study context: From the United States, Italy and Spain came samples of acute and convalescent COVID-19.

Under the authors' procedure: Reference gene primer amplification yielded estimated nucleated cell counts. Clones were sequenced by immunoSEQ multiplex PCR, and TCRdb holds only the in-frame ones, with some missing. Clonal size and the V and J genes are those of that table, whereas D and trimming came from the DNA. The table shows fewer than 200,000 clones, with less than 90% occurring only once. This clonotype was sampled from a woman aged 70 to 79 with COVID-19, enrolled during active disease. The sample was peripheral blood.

In nucleotides, the CDR3 is TGTGCCAGCAGTTTATGGCAGAACACCGGGGAGCTGTTTTTT. It translates to CASSLWQNTGELFF. The chain couples TRBV27 to TRBJ2-2, with no clear D. V lost 1 base to trimming and J lost 1 base, with 4 bases between them. Germline CDR1 and CDR2: MNHEY and SMNVEV (reference sequence). CDR3 length: 14 residues.